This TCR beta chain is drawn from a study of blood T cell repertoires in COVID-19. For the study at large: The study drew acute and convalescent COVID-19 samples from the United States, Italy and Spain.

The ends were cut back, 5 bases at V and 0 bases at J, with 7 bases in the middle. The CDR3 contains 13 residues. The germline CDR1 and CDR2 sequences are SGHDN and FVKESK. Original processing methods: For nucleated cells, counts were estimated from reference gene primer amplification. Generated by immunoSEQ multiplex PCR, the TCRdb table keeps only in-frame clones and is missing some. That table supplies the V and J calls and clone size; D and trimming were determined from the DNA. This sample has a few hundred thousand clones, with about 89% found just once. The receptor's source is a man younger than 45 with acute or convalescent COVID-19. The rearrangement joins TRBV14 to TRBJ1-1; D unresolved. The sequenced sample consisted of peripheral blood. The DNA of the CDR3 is TGTGCCAGCAGCGAGGTAGTGAACACTGAAGCTTTCTTT. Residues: CASSEVVNTEAFF.